The source of this TCR beta chain is a study of siplizumab effects on memory and regulatory T cells. Assays were performed on roughly 94,000 TCR templates per sample. Method: immunoSEQ multiplex PCR; TCRdb's copy keeps in-frame clones and lacks some. The sample holds 85,000 to 130,000 clones, about 93% seen once. Trimming removed 3 bases from V and 9 bases from J, with 17 bases in between. The CDR3 runs 15 residues. In germline, CDR1 is KGHSH, CDR2 LQKENI. Study-wide points: Researchers could map only a minor fraction of alloreactive clones to unstimulated subsets. Tregs that proliferated in siplizumab cultures did not have their suppressive function confirmed.

This clone appeared once. Its antigen remains unknown. Sequencing was performed on Tregs sorted from blood. This TCR derives from a human donor in good health. The chain joins TRBV18 to TRBJ2-2; D perhaps matches TRBD1 (7 bases). CDR3 bases: TGTGCCAGCTCACCTGGAGGGGGCGACCTCCGGGAGCTGTTTTTT. Translating it yields CASSPGGGDLRELFF.